This TCR beta chain derives from a study of regulatory T cells in long-lasting Graves disease. The CDR3 spans 13 residues. Looked up from germline, CDR1 is SNHLY and CDR2 is FYNNEI. Trimming removed 8 bases at V and 4 bases at J, with 14 bases between. According to the study, TCR beta libraries were built with iRepertoire HTBI primers and CDR3-region Arm-PCR. TCRdb reanalysed the multiplex PCR reads using MiXCR and keeps one entry per CDR3 protein. In the table there are 510,000 or so distinct CDR3 sequences, 12% of which are singletons. Stated time point: newly diagnosed GD, antithyroid drugs for less than 3 months. The TCR library was made from RNA extracted from PBMCs. This clonotype has ten or more counts. These data also featured in a second study, about T cells in Graves' hyperthyroidism and ophthalmopathy. From that second work: It was considered stable Graves' hyperthyroidism when ophthalmopathy did not progress within 18 months.

The rearrangement uses TRBV2 and TRBJ1-2; D is ambiguous. The material sequenced was peripheral blood mononuclear cells (PBMCs), taken at new diagnosis, from a patient treated with antithyroid drugs. The sequence came from a woman aged 30 to 39 with Graves disease. The CDR3 reads CASGGDYRYGYTF. CDR3 sequence (DNA): TGTGCCAGCGGCGGCGATTATCGCTATGGCTACACCTTC.